The 14 T cell receptor beta chains in this list originate from one sample, sequenced in a study of T cell repertoires in cytomegalovirus infection. Antigen specificity for these receptors is unknown. Each CDR3 protein gets one entry after TCRdb re-called the reads with MiXCR. Found here are roughly 500,000 distinct CDR3 sequences, roughly 46% of them singletons; the top ten hold just under 45%. This specimen consisted of cultured PBMCs, obtained from culture after CMV antigen stimulation. The receptors were gathered from a human donor in good health (CMV status not recorded). Some clones in this sample may be carry-over from other donors' samples.

This clonotype has at least ten counts. The J gene is TRBJ1-1, the V gene TRBV7-2, with D uncertain. Deletions cut 4 bases from V and 8 bases from J, with 14 bases between. Germline CDR1 is SGHTA and CDR2 is FQGNSA. The CDR3 spans 13 residues. CDR3 in DNA: TGTGCCAGCAGCTCTACCGTTGGTGACGAAGCTTTCTTT. It translates to CASSSTVGDEAFF.

The chain uses TRBV12-3 or TRBV12-4 and TRBJ2-7, with D hard to call. Trimming removed 10 bases at V and 4 bases at J, with 26 bases between. This CDR3 has 16 residues. The CDR3 protein is CAIRQSKGGDLYEQYF. The DNA of the CDR3 is TGTGCCATCCGCCAAAGTAAGGGCGGTGACCTTTACGAGCAGTACTTC.

The gene calls are TRBV7-2 and TRBJ2-5; D possibly corresponds to TRBD2 (5 bases). V was cut by 4 bases and J by 3 bases, with 15 bases left in between. This CDR3 spans 15 amino acids. Germline lookup yields CDR1 SGHTA and CDR2 FQGNSA. The CDR3 region is CASSSGLLVKETQYF. As DNA, the CDR3 is TGTGCCAGCAGCTCCGGACTCTTAGTAAAAGAGACCCAGTACTTC.

This chain links TRBV18 with TRBJ2-1, with D possibly matching TRBD2 (5 bases). Between the trimmed V and J ends, which lost 3 bases and 2 bases, there was a span of 17 bases. This CDR3 comprises 17 residues. CDR1 is KGHSH, CDR2 LQKENI, per germline. The CDR3 nucleotides are TGTGCCAGCTCACCCTCCTTTGGAGCGGAGGCCTACAATGAGCAGTTCTTC. Protein product: CASSPSFGAEAYNEQFF.

This clonotype showed up just a few times. This rearrangement joins TRBV11-2 to TRBJ2-3; 11 positions match TRBD2. The CDR3 runs 16 residues. Germline CDR1 and CDR2: SGHAT and FQNNGV. The V segment lost 3 bases and the J segment 1 base; nucleotides outside the gene matches: 3. The CDR3 sequence is CASSFGTSGRTDTQYF. CDR3 sequence (DNA): TGTGCCAGCAGCTTTGGGACTAGCGGACGCACAGATACGCAGTATTTT.

The genes are TRBV7-2 and TRBJ2-3, with D unclear. Germline V gives CDR1 SGHTA, CDR2 FQGNSA. Trimming stripped 1 base from V and 7 bases from J, with 9 bases between. There are 13 residues in the CDR3. The CDR3 loop reads CASSLVRLNTQYF. CDR3 bases: TGTGCCAGCAGCTTAGTAAGGTTAAATACGCAGTATTTT.

The genes are TRBV6-1 and TRBJ2-1; TRBD1 matches 7 bases. After removal of 6 bases from V and 4 bases from J, the junction contained 15 bases not matched to a gene. The CDR3 runs 17 residues. Germline CDR1 reads MNHNS; CDR2 reads SASEGT. For the CDR3, the DNA is TGTGCCAGCAGGGATGGGACAGCTACAGGAATTTACAATGAGCAGTTCTTC. This translates into CASRDGTATGIYNEQFF.

The chain uses TRBV28 and TRBJ2-3; D may be TRBD2 (5 bases). V lost 5 bases, J lost 7 bases, and 10 bases lay in between. The germline gives CDR1 MDHEN, CDR2 SYDVKM. This CDR3 has 12 amino acids. This CDR3 is CASSSPGNTQYF. Here the CDR3 DNA reads TGTGCCAGCAGTAGCCCGGGGAATACGCAGTATTTT.

The chain couples TRBV19 to TRBJ1-5; no clear D. CDR3 length equals 15 residues. Germline CDR1 reads LNHDA; CDR2 reads SQIVND (reference sequence). With 7 bases removed from V and 10 bases from J, the gap between germline ends came to 23 bases. The CDR3 protein is CASTPSEGRIDPQHF. The CDR3 DNA follows: TGTGCCAGTACTCCTAGCGAAGGGAGAATAGATCCCCAGCATTTT. The full variable domain, with the rest looked up from reference TRBV19 and TRBJ1-5, is DGGITQSPKYLFRKEGQNVTLSCEQNLNHDAMYWYRQDPGQGLRLIYYSQIVNDFQKGDIAEGYSVSREKKESFPLTVTSAQKNPTAFYLCASTPSEGRIDPQHFGDGTRLSIL.

This clonotype was seen more than once but under ten times. The chain carries TRBV7-9 and TRBJ2-3; weak D call: TRBD2 (6 bases). Trimming removed 0 bases at V and 5 bases at J, with 15 bases between. This CDR3 region has 16 residues. The germline gives CDR1 SEHNR, CDR2 FQNEAQ (reference sequence). The CDR3 region is CASSLALLVRGDTQYF. The CDR3 DNA follows: TGTGCCAGCAGCTTAGCCTTACTGGTGCGGGGAGATACGCAGTATTTT.

The chain carries TRBV20-1 and TRBJ2-3, with a weak D call TRBD2 (6 bases). Germline CDR1 is DFQATT and CDR2 is SNEGSKA (reference sequence). The CDR3 loop spans 11 amino acids. Trimming stripped 6 bases from V and 8 bases from J, with 12 bases between. CDR3 in DNA: TGCAGTGCCGTTTACGGGGGTACGCAGTATTTT. It is translated as CSAVYGGTQYF.

This clonotype appeared a few times. The chain recombines TRBV6-1 with TRBJ2-5, with a weak D call TRBD2 (5 bases). In germline, CDR1 is MNHNS, CDR2 SASEGT. The CDR3 has 18 amino acids. V lost 7 bases and J lost 5, with 29 bases in between. The CDR3, as DNA: TGTGCCAGCATTGGTGCCAAAACGGGGTTTAGTAGGAGGGAGACCCAGTACTTC. Protein: CASIGAKTGFSRRETQYF.

This rearrangement joins TRBV29-1 to TRBJ2-3, with 10 nucleotides matching TRBD2. Germline V gene data show CDR1 as SQVTM and CDR2 as ANQGSEA. The ends lost 4 bases at V and 3 bases at J; junction bases unmatched: 7. The CDR3 is 15 residues long. The CDR3 DNA follows: TGCAGCGTTGGGACTAGCGGAAGGAGGACAGATACGCAGTATTTT. Translating gives CSVGTSGRRTDTQYF.

The genes are TRBV27 and TRBJ1-6; TRBD1 aligns across 7 bases. The germline V gene has CDR1 MNHEY and CDR2 SMNVEV (reference sequence). V trimming: 5 bases; J trimming: 6 bases; junction bases outside the gene matches: 7. The CDR3 covers 15 residues. CDR3 in DNA: TGTGCCAGCAGTCTTTACAGGGGTCGTAATTCACCCCTCCACTTT. Its translation: CASSLYRGRNSPLHF.